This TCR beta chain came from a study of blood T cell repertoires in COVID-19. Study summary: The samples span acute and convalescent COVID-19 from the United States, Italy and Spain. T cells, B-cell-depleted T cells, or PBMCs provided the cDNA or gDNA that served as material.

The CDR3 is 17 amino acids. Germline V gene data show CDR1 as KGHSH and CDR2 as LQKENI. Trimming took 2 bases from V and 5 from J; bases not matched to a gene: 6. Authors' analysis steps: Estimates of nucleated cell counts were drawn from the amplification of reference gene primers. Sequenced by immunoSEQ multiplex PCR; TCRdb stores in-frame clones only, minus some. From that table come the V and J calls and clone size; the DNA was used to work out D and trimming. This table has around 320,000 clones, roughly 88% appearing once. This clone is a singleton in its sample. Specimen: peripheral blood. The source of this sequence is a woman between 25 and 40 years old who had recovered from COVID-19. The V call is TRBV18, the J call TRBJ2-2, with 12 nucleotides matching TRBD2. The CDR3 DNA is TGTGCCAGCTCACCAAGGACTAGCGGGGTAGTAACCGGGGAGCTGTTTTTT. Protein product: CASSPRTSGVVTGELFF.